A selection of T cell receptor beta chains follows, all from one sample in a study of T cell responses to AZD1222 COVID-19 vaccine. Produced via immunoSEQ multiplex PCR; TCRdb's table is partial and in-frame only. This sample has about 190,000 clones, with around 92% found just once. The sequencing used peripheral blood, collected on day 0 of AZD1222 vaccination. Receptors were obtained from an adult in good health. Each CDR3 is given with its conserved first and last residue. A D gene is named only where the DNA matches it firmly. Only some rows state a clone size, as once, few, many or a class for expanded clones.

J,size,V,D,DNA,CDR3
TRBJ2-1,.,TRBV5-1,.,TGCGCCAGCAGCACCCTAGGGGTCAATGAGCAGTTCTTC,CASSTLGVNEQFF
TRBJ1-3,.,TRBV19,.,TGTGCCACAGCTTCTGGAAACACCATATATTTT,CATASGNTIYF
TRBJ1-5,.,TRBV5-1,.,TGCGCCAGCAGCAGGACTCCCGGGGGCAATCAGCCCCAGCATTTT,CASSRTPGGNQPQHF
TRBJ1-6,once,TRBV30,.,TGTGCCTGGAGTAAGGGAGCTTATAATTCACCCCTCCACTTT,CAWSKGAYNSPLHF
TRBJ2-2,.,TRBV6-4,TRBD1,TGTGCCAGAACCACAGGGGGCTTCACCGGGGAGCTGTTTTTT,CARTTGGFTGELFF
TRBJ2-5,.,TRBV11-1,.,TGTGCCAGCAGCCGGGGTAGCAGAGGGGAGACCCAGTACTTC,CASSRGSRGETQYF
TRBJ1-3,.,TRBV28,.,TGTGCCAGCAGCCGGGACATGGGGATACACACCATATATTTT,CASSRDMGIHTIYF
TRBJ2-2,.,TRBV5-4,.,TGTGCCAGCAGCCCAGGAGGCCGTGGCACCGGGGAGCTGTTTTTT,CASSPGGRGTGELFF
TRBJ1-5,once,TRBV6-2/TRBV6-3,TRBD1,TGTGCCAGCAGTCAGACAGGGTACCAGCCCCAGCATTTT,CASSQTGYQPQHF
TRBJ2-2,once,TRBV5-1,.,TGCGCCAGCAGCTTGGTGGTCAGGGGCACCGGGGAGCTGTTTTTT,CASSLVVRGTGELFF
TRBJ2-7,few,TRBV14,.,TGTGCCAGCAGCCTAATACATAGCTCCTACGAGCAGTACTTC,CASSLIHSSYEQYF
TRBJ2-1,.,TRBV6-2/TRBV6-3,TRBD2,TGTGCCAGCAGTTCCCTGACTAGCGGGAGGGTCAATGAGCAGTTCTTC,CASSSLTSGRVNEQFF
TRBJ2-1,few,TRBV6-4,.,TGTGCCAGCAGTCCACAAGAATACAATGAGCAGTTCTTC,CASSPQEYNEQFF
TRBJ1-4,.,TRBV7-8,.,TGTGCCAGCAGCTTAATGGGGCGCGGGGCAACTAATGAAAAACTGTTTTTT,CASSLMGRGATNEKLFF